Listed here are 8 T cell receptor beta chains from one sample, sequenced in a study of shared clonotypes between healthy human individuals. Terminally differentiated effector memory CD45RA+ cells were excluded from the naive CD8 cells, which were CD45RO-negative and positively selected for CCR7. TCRdb's copy holds only in-frame clones and misses some; the assay was immunoSEQ multiplex PCR. The table has about 590,000 clones, 95% to 96% seen once. What was sequenced was naive CD8+ T cells sorted from blood. The origin of the receptors is a woman in her 30s in good health.

The chain is built from TRBV11-2 and TRBJ2-4; tentative D call: TRBD1 (5 bases). Between the trimmed V and J ends, which lost 3 bases and 1 base, there was a span of 10 bases. Germline V gene sequence: CDR1 SGHAT, CDR2 FQNNGV. CDR3 size: 15 residues. For the CDR3, the DNA is TGTGCCAGCAGCTTTTTGAAGGGGGCCAAAAACATTCAGTACTTC. Its translation: CASSFLKGAKNIQYF.

This chain links TRBV11-2 with TRBJ2-7; TRBD1 agrees at 7 bases. Germline V gene lookup returns CDR1 SGHAT and CDR2 FQNNGV. The CDR3 totals 16 residues. The J segment lost 3 bases and the V segment lost 5 bases, leaving 13 bases of the junction unmatched. DNA for the CDR3: TGTGCCAGCAGCCCAATGCCCGCAGGGGGATTCTACGAGCAGTACTTC. Its translation is CASSPMPAGGFYEQYF.

With regard to this clone: The sample carries other DNA sequences with the same CDR3. The chain recombines TRBV29-1 with TRBJ2-7; 10 positions agree with TRBD1. Losses at the gene ends were 6 bases for V and 4 bases for J; bases not matched to a gene: 3. The CDR3 totals 12 residues. Germline-derived CDR1 and CDR2 are SQVTM and ANQGSEA. The CDR3 protein is CSVGTGVYEQYF. The DNA of the CDR3 is TGCAGCGTCGGGACAGGGGTGTACGAGCAGTACTTC.

The gene calls are TRBV6-5 and TRBJ1-2; D ambiguous. V dropped 0 bases and J dropped 5 bases, with 7 bases sitting between them. The CDR3 runs to 13 residues. The germline gives CDR1 MNHEY, CDR2 SVGAGI. The CDR3 region has the DNA TGTGCCAGCAGTTACTCGGGTCTTTATGGCTACACCTTC. Its protein is CASSYSGLYGYTF.

V usage is TRBV10-2 and J usage is TRBJ2-6; D gene ambiguous. Germline values: CDR1 WSHSY, CDR2 SAAADI. CDR3 size: 12 residues. Trimming removed 0 bases from V and 10 bases from J, with 4 bases in between. In DNA, the CDR3 is TGCGCCAGCAGTGAGTCTGGTAACGTCCTGACTTTC. Translating it yields CASSESGNVLTF.

V is TRBV28 and J is TRBJ2-7; possibly TRBD1 for D (7 bases). With 3 bases removed from V and 6 bases from J, the gap between germline ends came to 15 bases. Germline V gene lookup returns CDR1 MDHEN and CDR2 SYDVKM. This CDR3 has 14 residues. In DNA, the CDR3 is TGTGCCAGCAGTTTTTGGATCCAGGGGGGCGAGCAGTACTTC. Its translation is CASSFWIQGGEQYF. The full variable domain, in which reference TRBV28 and TRBJ2-7 provide the parts outside the CDR3, is DVKVTQSSRYLVKRTGEKVFLECVQDMDHENMFWYRQDPGLGLRLIYFSYDVKMKEKGDIPEGYSVSREKKERFSLILESASTNQTSMYLCASSFWIQGGEQYFGPGTRLTVT.

The genes are TRBV27 and TRBJ2-1; D may be TRBD1 (6 bases). The germline gives CDR1 MNHEY, CDR2 SMNVEV (reference sequence). CDR3 size: 19 residues. The V gene lost 5 bases and the J gene lost 8 bases, with 31 bases spanning the gap. The CDR3 loop reads CASSVLHASQGMGRDEQFF. The CDR3 region has the DNA TGTGCCAGCAGTGTCTTACACGCCTCACAGGGTATGGGTCGGGATGAGCAGTTCTTC.

The rearrangement joins TRBV5-4 to TRBJ2-7; 7 nucleotides align to TRBD2. J was trimmed by 2 bases and V by 0 bases; bases with no gene match: 8. Germline CDR1 and CDR2: SGHNT and YYREEE (reference sequence). The CDR3 covers 16 residues. In DNA, the CDR3 is TGTGCCAGCAGCTTGGTAACGGGGCTAGCGGCCTACGAGCAGTACTTC. This gives the protein CASSLVTGLAAYEQYF.